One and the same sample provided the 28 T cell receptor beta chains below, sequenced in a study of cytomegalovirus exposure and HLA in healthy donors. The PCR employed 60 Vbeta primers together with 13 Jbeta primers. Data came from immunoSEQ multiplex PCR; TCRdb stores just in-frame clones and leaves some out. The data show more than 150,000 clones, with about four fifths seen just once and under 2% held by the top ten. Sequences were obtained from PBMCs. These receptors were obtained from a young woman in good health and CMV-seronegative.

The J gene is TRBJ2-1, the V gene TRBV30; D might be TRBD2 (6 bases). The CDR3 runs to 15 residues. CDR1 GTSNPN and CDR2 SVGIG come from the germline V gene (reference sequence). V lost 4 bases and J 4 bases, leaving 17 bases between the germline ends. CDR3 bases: TGTGCCTGGACCCTGCTCCCGGGGACTTACAATGAGCAGTTCTTC. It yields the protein CAWTLLPGTYNEQFF.

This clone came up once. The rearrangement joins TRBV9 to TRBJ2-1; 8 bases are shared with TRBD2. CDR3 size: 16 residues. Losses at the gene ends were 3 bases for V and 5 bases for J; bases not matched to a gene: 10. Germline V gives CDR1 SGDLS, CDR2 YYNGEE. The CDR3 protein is CASSASRGGGNNEQFF. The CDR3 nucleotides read TGTGCCAGCAGCGCATCTCGGGGGGGAGGAAACAATGAGCAGTTCTTC.

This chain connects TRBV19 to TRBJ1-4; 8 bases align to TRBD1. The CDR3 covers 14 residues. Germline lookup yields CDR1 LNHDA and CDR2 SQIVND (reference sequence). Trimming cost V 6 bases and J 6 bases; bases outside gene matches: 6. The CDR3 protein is CASRNRGEDEKLFF. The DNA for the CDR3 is TGTGCCAGTAGAAACAGGGGGGAGGATGAAAAACTGTTTTTT.

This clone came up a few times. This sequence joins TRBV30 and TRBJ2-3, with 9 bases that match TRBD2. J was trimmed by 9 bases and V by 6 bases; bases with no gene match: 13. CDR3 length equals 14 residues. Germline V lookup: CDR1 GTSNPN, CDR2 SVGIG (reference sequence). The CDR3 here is CACEGRGGQYTQYF. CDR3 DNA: TGTGCCTGCGAGGGGCGGGGGGGCCAATACACGCAGTATTTT.

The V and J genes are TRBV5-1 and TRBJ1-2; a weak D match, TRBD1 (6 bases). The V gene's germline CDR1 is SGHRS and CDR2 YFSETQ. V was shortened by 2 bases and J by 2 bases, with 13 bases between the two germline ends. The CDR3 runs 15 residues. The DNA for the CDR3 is TGCGCCAGCAGCTTAACGGACAGCAAAAACTATGGCTACACCTTC. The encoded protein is CASSLTDSKNYGYTF.

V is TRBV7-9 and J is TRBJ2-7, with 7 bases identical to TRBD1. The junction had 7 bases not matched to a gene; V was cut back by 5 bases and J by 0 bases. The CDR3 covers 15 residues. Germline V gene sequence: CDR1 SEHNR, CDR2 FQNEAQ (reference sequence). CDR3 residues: CASSPGGVGSYEQYF. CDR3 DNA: TGTGCCAGCAGCCCAGGGGGTGTGGGCTCCTACGAGCAGTACTTC.

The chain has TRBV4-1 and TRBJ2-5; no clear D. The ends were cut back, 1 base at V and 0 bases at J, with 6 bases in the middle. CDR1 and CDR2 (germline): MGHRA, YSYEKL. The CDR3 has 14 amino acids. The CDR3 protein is CASSQAEHQETQYF. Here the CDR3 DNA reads TGCGCCAGCAGCCAAGCCGAGCACCAAGAGACCCAGTACTTC.

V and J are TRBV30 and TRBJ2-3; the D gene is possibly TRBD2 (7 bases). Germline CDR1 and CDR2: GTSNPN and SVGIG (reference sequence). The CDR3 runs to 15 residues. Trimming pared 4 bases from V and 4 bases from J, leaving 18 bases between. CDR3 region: CAWTLGGLVPDTQYF. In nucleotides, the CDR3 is TGTGCCTGGACCCTGGGGGGGCTAGTCCCAGATACGCAGTATTTT.

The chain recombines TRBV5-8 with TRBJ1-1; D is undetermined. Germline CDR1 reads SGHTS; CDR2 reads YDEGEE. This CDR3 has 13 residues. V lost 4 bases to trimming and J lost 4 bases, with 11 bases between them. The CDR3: CASSVAHGTEAFF. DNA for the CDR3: TGTGCCAGCAGCGTGGCTCACGGCACTGAAGCTTTCTTT.

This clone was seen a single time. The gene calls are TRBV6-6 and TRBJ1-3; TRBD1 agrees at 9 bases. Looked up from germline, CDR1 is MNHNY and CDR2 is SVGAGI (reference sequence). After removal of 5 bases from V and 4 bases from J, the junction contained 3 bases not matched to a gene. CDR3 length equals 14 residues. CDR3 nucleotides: TGTGCCAGCAGTGACAGGGGGGCGGGAAACACCATATATTTT. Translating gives CASSDRGAGNTIYF.

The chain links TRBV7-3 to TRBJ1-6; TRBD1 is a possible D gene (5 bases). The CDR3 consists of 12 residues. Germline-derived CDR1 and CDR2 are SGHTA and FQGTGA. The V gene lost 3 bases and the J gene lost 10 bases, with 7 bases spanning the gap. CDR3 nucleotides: TGTGCCAGCAGCTTTTCAGGGTCACCCCTCCACTTT. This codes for CASSFSGSPLHF. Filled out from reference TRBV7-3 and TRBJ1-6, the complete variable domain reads GAGVSQTPSNKVTEKGKYVELRCDPISGHTALYWYRQSLGQGPEFLIYFQGTGAADDSGLPNDRFFAVRPEGSVSTLKIQRTERGDSAVYLCASSFSGSPLHFGNGTRLTVT.

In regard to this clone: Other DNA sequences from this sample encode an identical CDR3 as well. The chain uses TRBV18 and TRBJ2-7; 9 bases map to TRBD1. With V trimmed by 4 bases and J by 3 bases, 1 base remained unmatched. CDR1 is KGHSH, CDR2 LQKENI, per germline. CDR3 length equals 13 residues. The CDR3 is CASSRDRDYEQYF. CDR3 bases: TGTGCCAGCTCACGGGACAGGGACTACGAGCAGTACTTC.

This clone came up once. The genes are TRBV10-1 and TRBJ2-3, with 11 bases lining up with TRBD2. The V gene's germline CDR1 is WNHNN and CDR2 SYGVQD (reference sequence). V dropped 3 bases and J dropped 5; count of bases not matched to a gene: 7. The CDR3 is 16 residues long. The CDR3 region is CASSDGLAGGQDTQYF. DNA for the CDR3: TGCGCCAGCAGTGACGGGCTAGCGGGGGGCCAAGATACGCAGTATTTT.

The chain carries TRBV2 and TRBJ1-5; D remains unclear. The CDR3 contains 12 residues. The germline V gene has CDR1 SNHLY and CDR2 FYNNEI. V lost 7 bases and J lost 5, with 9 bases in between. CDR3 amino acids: CASIGEDQPQHF. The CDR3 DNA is TGTGCCAGCATCGGGGAGGATCAGCCCCAGCATTTT. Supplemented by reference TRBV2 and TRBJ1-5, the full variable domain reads EPEVTQTPSHQVTQMGQEVILRCVPISNHLYFYWYRQILGQKVEFLVSFYNNEISEKSEIFDDQFSVERPDGSNFTLKIRSTKLEDSAMYFCASIGEDQPQHFGDGTRLSIL.

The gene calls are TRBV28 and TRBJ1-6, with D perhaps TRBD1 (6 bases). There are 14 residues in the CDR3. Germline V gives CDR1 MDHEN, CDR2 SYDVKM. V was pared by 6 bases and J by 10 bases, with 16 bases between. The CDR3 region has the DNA TGTGCCAGCAGCCGGGACATCCGTGGGTCACCCCTCCACTTT. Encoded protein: CASSRDIRGSPLHF.

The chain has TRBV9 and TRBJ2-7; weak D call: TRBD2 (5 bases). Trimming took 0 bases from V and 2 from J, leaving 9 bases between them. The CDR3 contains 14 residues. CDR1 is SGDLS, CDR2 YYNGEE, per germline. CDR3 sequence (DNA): TGTGCCAGCAGCGTAGGGACTCAGGCCTACGAGCAGTACTTC. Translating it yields CASSVGTQAYEQYF.

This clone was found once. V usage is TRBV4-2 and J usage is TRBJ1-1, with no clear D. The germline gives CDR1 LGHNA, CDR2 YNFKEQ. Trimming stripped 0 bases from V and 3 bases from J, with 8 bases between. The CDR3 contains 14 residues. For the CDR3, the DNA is TGTGCCAGCAGCCAAGATTCCTTGTACACTGAAGCTTTCTTT. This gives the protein CASSQDSLYTEAFF.

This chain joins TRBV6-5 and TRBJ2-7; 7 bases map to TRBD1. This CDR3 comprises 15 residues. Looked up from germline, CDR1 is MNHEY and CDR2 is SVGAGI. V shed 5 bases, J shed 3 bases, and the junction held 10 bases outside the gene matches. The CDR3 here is CASSLDRVKGYEQYF. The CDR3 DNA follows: TGTGCCAGCAGTCTTGACAGGGTGAAGGGCTACGAGCAGTACTTC.

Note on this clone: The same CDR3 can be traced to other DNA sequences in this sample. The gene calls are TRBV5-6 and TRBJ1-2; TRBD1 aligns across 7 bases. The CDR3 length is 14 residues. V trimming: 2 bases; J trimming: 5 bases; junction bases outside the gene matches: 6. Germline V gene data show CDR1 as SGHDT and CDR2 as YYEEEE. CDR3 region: CASSFRGNRYGYTF. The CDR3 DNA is TGTGCCAGCAGCTTCAGGGGGAATAGGTATGGCTACACCTTC. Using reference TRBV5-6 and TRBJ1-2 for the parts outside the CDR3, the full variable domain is DAGVTQSPTHLIKTRGQQVTLRCSPKSGHDTVSWYQQALGQGPQFIFQYYEEEERQRGNFPDRFSGHQFPNYSSELNVNALLLGDSALYLCASSFRGNRYGYTFGSGTRLTVV.

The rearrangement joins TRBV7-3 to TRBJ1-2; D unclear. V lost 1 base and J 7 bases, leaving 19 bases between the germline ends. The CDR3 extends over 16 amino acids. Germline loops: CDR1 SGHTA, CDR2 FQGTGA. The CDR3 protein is CASSLNAGSRGGGYTF. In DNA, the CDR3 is TGTGCCAGCAGCTTAAACGCCGGGAGCCGCGGAGGTGGCTACACCTTC.

The chain's CDR3 is CAWSGGYSGANVLTF. CDR3 nucleotides: TGTGCCTGGAGTGGAGGGTACTCTGGGGCCAACGTCCTGACTTTC. J is TRBJ2-6 and V is TRBV30, with D possibly being TRBD2 (5 bases). The germline V gene has CDR1 GTSNPN and CDR2 SVGIG (reference sequence). Deletions cut 1 base from V and 0 bases from J, with 7 bases between. The CDR3 runs 15 residues.

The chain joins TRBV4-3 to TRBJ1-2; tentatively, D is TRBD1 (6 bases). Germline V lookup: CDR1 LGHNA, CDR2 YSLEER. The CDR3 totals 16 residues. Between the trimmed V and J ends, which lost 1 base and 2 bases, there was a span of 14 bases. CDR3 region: CASSQAVGGSNYGYTF. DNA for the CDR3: TGCGCCAGCAGCCAAGCTGTAGGGGGTTCGAACTATGGCTACACCTTC.

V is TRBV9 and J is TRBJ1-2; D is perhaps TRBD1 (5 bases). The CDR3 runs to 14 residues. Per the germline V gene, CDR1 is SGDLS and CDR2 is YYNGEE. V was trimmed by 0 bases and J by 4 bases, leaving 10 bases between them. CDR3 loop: CASSVVGAAYGYTF. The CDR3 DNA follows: TGTGCCAGCAGCGTAGTAGGGGCAGCCTATGGCTACACCTTC.

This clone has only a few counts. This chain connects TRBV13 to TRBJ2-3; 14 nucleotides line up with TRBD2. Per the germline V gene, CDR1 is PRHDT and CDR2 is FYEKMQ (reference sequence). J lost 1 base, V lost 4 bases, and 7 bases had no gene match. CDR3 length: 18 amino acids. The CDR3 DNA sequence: TGTGCCAGCAGCTCGGGACTAGCGGGGGCGGGAGGCACAGATACGCAGTATTTT. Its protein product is CASSSGLAGAGGTDTQYF.

CDR3 sequence (DNA): TGTGCCGGTGGTCCTACCTACGAGCAGTACTTC. It yields the protein CAGGPTYEQYF. This chain joins TRBV30 and TRBJ2-7; D gene unclear. The V end was cut by 8 bases, the J end by 2 bases, with 10 bases between. The CDR3 is 11 residues long. Per germline, CDR1 GTSNPN and CDR2 SVGIG (reference sequence).

The CDR3 reads CASSFGARLVQETQYF. CDR3 coding DNA: TGTGCCAGCAGTTTTGGGGCACGACTAGTACAAGAGACCCAGTACTTC. The chain employs TRBV27 and TRBJ2-5; tentative D call: TRBD2 (6 bases). The V and J ends lost 3 bases and 2 bases respectively, with 16 bases between them. Per the germline V gene, CDR1 is MNHEY and CDR2 is SMNVEV (reference sequence). The CDR3 extends over 16 amino acids.

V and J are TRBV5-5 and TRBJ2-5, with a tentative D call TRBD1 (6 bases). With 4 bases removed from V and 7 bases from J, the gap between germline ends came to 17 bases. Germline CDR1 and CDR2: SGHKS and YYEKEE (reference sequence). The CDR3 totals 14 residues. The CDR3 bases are TGTGCCAGCAGCCCCGGACAGCCCCCGGGGACCCAGTACTTC. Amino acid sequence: CASSPGQPPGTQYF.

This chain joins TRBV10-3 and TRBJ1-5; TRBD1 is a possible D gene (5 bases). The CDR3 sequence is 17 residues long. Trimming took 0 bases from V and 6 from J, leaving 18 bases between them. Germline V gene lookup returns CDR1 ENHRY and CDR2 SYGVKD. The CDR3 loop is CAISESRVQGQGQPQHF. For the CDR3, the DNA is TGTGCCATCAGTGAGTCCAGGGTTCAAGGCCAGGGTCAGCCCCAGCATTTT.